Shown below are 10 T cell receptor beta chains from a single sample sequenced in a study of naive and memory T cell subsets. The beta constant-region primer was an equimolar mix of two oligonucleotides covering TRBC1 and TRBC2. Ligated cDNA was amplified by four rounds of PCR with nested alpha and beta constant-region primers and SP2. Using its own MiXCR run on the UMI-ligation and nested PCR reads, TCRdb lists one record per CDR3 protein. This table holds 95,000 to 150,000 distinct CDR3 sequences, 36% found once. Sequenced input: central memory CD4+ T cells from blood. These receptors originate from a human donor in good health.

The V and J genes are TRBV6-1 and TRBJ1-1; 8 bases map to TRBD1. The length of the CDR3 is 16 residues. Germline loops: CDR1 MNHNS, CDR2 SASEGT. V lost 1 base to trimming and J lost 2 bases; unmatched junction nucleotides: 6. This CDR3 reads CASSEGTGRINTEAFF. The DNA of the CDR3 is TGTGCCAGCAGTGAAGGGACAGGGAGAATTAACACTGAAGCTTTCTTT.

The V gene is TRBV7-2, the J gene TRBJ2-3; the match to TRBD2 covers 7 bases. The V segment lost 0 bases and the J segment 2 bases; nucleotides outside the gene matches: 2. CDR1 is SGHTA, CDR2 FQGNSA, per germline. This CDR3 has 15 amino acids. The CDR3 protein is CASSLAGRFTDTQYF. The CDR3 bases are TGTGCCAGCAGCTTAGCCGGGAGGTTCACAGATACGCAGTATTTT.

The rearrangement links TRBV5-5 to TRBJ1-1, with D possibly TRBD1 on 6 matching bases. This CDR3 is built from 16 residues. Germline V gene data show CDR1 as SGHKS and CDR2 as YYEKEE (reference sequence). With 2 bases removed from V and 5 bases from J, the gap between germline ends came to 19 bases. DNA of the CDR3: TGTGCCAGCAGCTTAGACTTTTCACAGGGTAGGACTGAAGCTTTCTTT. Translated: CASSLDFSQGRTEAFF.

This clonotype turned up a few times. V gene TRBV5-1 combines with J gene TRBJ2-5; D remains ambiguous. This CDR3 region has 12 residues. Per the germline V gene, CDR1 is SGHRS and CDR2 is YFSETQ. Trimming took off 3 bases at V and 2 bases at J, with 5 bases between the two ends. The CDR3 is CASSYSQETQYF. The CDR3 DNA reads TGCGCCAGCAGCTATTCACAAGAGACCCAGTACTTC.

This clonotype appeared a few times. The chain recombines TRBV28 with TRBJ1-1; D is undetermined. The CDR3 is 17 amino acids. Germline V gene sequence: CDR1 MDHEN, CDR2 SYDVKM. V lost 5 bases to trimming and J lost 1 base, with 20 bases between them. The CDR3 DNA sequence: TGTGCCAGCAGTCCCCTGCTCAGTTGGCAGAAGAACACTGAAGCTTTCTTT. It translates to CASSPLLSWQKNTEAFF.

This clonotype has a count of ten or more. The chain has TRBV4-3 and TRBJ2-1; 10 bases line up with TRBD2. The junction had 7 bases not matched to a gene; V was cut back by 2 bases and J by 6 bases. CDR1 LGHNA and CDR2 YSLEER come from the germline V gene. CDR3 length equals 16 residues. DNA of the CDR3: TGCGCCAGCAGCCAATGGGCCGGGACTAGCGCCAATGAGCAGTTCTTC. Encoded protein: CASSQWAGTSANEQFF.

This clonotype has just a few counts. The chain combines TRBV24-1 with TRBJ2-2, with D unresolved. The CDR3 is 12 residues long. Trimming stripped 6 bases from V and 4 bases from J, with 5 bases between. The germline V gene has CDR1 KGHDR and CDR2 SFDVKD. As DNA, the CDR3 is TGTGCCACCAGTCGGTCCACCGGGGAGCTGTTTTTT. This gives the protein CATSRSTGELFF.

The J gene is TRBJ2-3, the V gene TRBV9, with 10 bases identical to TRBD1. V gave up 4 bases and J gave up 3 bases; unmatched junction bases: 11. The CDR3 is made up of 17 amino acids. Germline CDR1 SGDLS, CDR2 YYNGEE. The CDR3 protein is CASSPQGTGALTDTQYF. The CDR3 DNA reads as TGTGCCAGCAGCCCACAAGGGACAGGGGCCTTGACAGATACGCAGTATTTT.

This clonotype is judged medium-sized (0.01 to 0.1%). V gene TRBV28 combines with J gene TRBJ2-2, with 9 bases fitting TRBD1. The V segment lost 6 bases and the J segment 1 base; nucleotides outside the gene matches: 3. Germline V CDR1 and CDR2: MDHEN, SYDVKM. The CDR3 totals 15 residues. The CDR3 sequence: CASRDRGRNTGELFF. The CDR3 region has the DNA TGTGCCAGCAGGGACAGGGGAAGGAACACCGGGGAGCTGTTTTTT.

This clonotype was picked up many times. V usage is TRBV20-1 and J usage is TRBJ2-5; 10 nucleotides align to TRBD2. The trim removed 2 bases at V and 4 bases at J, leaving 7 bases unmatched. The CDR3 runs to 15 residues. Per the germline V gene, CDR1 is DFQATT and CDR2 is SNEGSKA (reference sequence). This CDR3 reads CSARSPSGSLETQYF. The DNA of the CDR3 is TGCAGTGCTAGAAGTCCTAGCGGGAGTTTAGAGACCCAGTACTTC.